The clone carrying this TCR beta chain was seen just once. Clones were sequenced by immunoSEQ multiplex PCR, and TCRdb holds only the in-frame ones, with some missing. The sample carries some 160,000 clones, roughly 90% recorded once. These data originate in a study of blood T cell repertoires in COVID-19. Study-level background: Nucleic acid was either cDNA or gDNA, and it came from T cells, B-cell-depleted T cells, or PBMCs.

Trimming took 2 bases from V and 3 from J, leaving 10 bases between them. The germline V gene encodes CDR1 MNHEY and CDR2 SMNVEV (reference sequence). The CDR3 has 15 amino acids. Material: peripheral blood. This clonotype originated in a man aged 60-69 years with acute or convalescent COVID-19. This sequence joins TRBV27 and TRBJ1-4, with a tentative D call TRBD1 (5 bases). The CDR3 DNA reads TGTGCCAGCAGTTTAGGGGGGTCACCTAATGAAAAACTGTTTTTT. Translating it yields CASSLGGSPNEKLFF. The full variable domain, in which reference TRBV27 and TRBJ1-4 provide the parts outside the CDR3, is EAQVTQNPRYLITVTGKKLTVTCSQNMNHEYMSWYRQDPGLGLRQIYYSMNVEVTDKGDVPEGYKVSRKEKRNFPLILESPSPNQTSLYFCASSLGGSPNEKLFFGSGTQLSVL.